These 3 T cell receptor beta chains came from one sample sequenced in a study of T cell repertoires in cytomegalovirus infection. Their target antigens are unknown. TCRdb reprocessed the reads with MiXCR, giving one entry per CDR3 protein. The sample has approximately 770,000 distinct CDR3 sequences, under 35% seen once. The specimen was cultured CD8+ T cells from PBMCs, collected from culture after CMV antigen stimulation. The receptors here all came from a human donor in good health (CMV status not recorded). Some clones in this sample may be carry-over from other donors' samples.

This chain uses TRBV4-1 with TRBJ2-7; 14 positions agree with TRBD2. Germline CDR1 reads MGHRA; CDR2 reads YSYEKL. Trimming took 1 base from V and 0 from J; bases not matched to a gene: 11. CDR3 size: 20 residues. The CDR3 nucleotides are TGCGCCAGCAGCCAAGGAGAGGGACTAGCGGGGGCGATCAGCTCCTACGAGCAGTACTTC. Translation gives CASSQGEGLAGAISSYEQYF.

This clonotype was seen repeatedly, ten times or more. CDR3 in DNA: TGTGCCATCAGCACGACAGGGGGGAAGGGGGACACTGAAGCTTTCTTT. Amino acid sequence: CAISTTGGKGDTEAFF. This sequence joins TRBV10-3 and TRBJ1-1; TRBD1 matches at 9 bases. Trimming took 6 bases from V and 3 from J; bases not matched to a gene: 11. Germline-derived CDR1 and CDR2 are ENHRY and SYGVKD. The CDR3 is made up of 16 amino acids.

This clonotype was observed a handful of times. This chain joins TRBV4-1 and TRBJ1-1; D uncertain. The CDR3 runs 13 residues. Trimming cost V 3 bases and J 4 bases, with 9 bases left between them. CDR1 and CDR2 from the germline V gene are MGHRA and YSYEKL. CDR3 bases: TGCGCCAGCAGCCAGGTTGCGGGCACTGAAGCTTTCTTT. It specifies CASSQVAGTEAFF.